These T cell receptor beta chains were read from a single sample in a study of T-cell reconstitution after alpha-beta-depleted transplantation in children. TCRdb re-derived calls from the PCR reads in MiXCR, one entry per CDR3 protein. The sample lists about 280,000 distinct CDR3 sequences, roughly 11% occurring once. The specimen comprised peripheral blood, sampled 180 days after TCRalphabeta/CD19-depleted stem cell transplant. These receptors were collected from a male patient under 10 years old who had a stem cell transplant for chronic granulomatous disease, so the T cells may come from the graft donor. The CDR3 runs from the conserved cysteine through the conserved F or W. Fields, in order: J gene, clone size, D gene, V gene, CDR3 length, CDR3 protein, CDR3 DNA. A D gene is named only where the DNA matches it firmly. Not all rows give a size; the values are once, few, many and, for expanded clones, a class.

TRBJ1-6 | NA | NA | TRBV18 | 15 | CASSPVGRGLSPLHF | TGTGCCAGCTCACCAGTCGGACGGGGTCTTTCACCCCTCCACTTT
TRBJ1-1 | many | TRBD1 | TRBV10-3 | 15 | CAISGTGSVNTEAFF | TGTGCCATCAGTGGGACAGGATCAGTTAACACTGAAGCTTTCTTT
TRBJ2-3 | many | TRBD1 | TRBV12-3/TRBV12-4 | 16 | CASTFYRGRSTDTQYF | TGTGCCAGCACCTTTTACAGGGGTCGTAGCACAGATACGCAGTATTTT
TRBJ2-7 | many | NA | TRBV29-1 | 14 | CSVEVDGLKNEQYF | TGCAGCGTTGAAGTAGATGGACTAAAGAACGAGCAGTACTTC
TRBJ2-1 | many | TRBD1 | TRBV10-3 | 16 | CAISEPPWTGYNEQFF | TGTGCCATCAGTGAGCCTCCCTGGACAGGGTACAATGAGCAGTTCTTC
TRBJ2-1 | many | TRBD2 | TRBV5-1 | 19 | CASSLVAGIAGGSYNEQFF | TGCGCCAGCAGCTTGGTGGCAGGGATAGCGGGGGGGTCCTACAATGAGCAGTTCTTC
TRBJ2-5 | many | NA | TRBV12-3/TRBV12-4 | 15 | CASRGGGAGEETQYF | TGTGCCAGCAGGGGCGGAGGGGCTGGAGAAGAGACCCAGTACTTC
TRBJ2-2 | many | NA | TRBV29-1 | 13 | CSVDAGVTGELFF | TGCAGCGTTGACGCGGGTGTCACCGGGGAGCTGTTTTTT
TRBJ2-3 | many | NA | TRBV6-1 | 16 | CASRVGDSPSTDTQYF | TGTGCCAGCAGAGTAGGGGACTCACCTAGCACAGATACGCAGTATTTT
TRBJ2-7 | many | NA | TRBV12-3/TRBV12-4 | 15 | CASSPHSGRTYEQYF | TGTGCCAGCAGTCCCCACTCCGGGCGGACCTACGAGCAGTACTTC
TRBJ2-2 | many | NA | TRBV7-3 | 16 | CASSLIRTANTGELFF | TGTGCCAGCAGCTTAATTAGGACTGCGAACACCGGGGAGCTGTTTTTT
TRBJ2-4 | once | TRBD1 | TRBV19 | 13 | CASSTRTGGEIAF | TGTGCCAGTAGTACCCGGACAGGGGGCGAAATCGCCTTC
TRBJ2-4 | many | TRBD1 | TRBV10-2 | 16 | CASSEQSGQGANIQYF | TGCGCCAGCAGTGAACAGTCGGGACAGGGGGCGAACATTCAGTACTTC
TRBJ1-4 | many | TRBD1 | TRBV5-1 | 14 | CASSLLQGDEKLFF | TGCGCCAGCAGCTTATTACAGGGGGATGAAAAACTGTTTTTT
TRBJ2-5 | many | TRBD2 | TRBV20-1 | 12 | CSALAGGETQYF | TGCAGTGCTCTAGCGGGAGGAGAGACCCAGTACTTC
TRBJ2-1 | many | NA | TRBV2 | 18 | CASRKKRTEPLAYNEQFF | TGTGCCAGCCGAAAAAAACGGACTGAGCCCCTCGCCTACAATGAGCAGTTCTTC
TRBJ2-7 | many | TRBD2 | TRBV20-1 | 13 | CSAESGKNYEQYF | TGCAGTGCTGAGAGCGGGAAAAACTACGAGCAGTACTTC
TRBJ2-3 | NA | NA | TRBV5-1 | 14 | CASSPPGLADTQYF | TGCGCCAGCAGCCCACCCGGCCTCGCAGATACGCAGTATTTT
TRBJ2-1 | many | NA | TRBV12-3/TRBV12-4 | 13 | CASRLQGINEQFF | TGTGCCAGCCGACTACAGGGAATTAATGAGCAGTTCTTC
TRBJ2-2 | many | NA | TRBV11-1 | 18 | CASSSDSAPTSNTGELFF | TGTGCCAGCAGCTCCGACAGTGCTCCGACTTCGAACACCGGGGAGCTGTTTTTT
TRBJ2-7 | many | NA | TRBV10-2 | 18 | CASSESLPGPGSSYEQYF | TGCGCCAGCAGTGAGTCCCTGCCCGGGCCAGGCTCGTCCTACGAGCAGTACTTC
TRBJ1-1 | many | TRBD1 | TRBV25-1 | 14 | CASSVSTGDTEAFF | TGTGCCAGCAGTGTTAGTACAGGGGACACTGAAGCTTTCTTT
TRBJ2-5 | many | TRBD2 | TRBV4-2 | 16 | CASSPTSGREIETQYF | TGTGCCAGCAGCCCGACTAGCGGGAGGGAGATTGAGACCCAGTACTTC
TRBJ2-6 | many | NA | TRBV4-2 | 14 | CASSQEQAGHVLTF | TGTGCCAGCAGCCAAGAACAGGCTGGCCACGTCCTGACTTTC
TRBJ2-5 | many | NA | TRBV7-2 | 14 | CASSTTGLQETQYF | TGTGCCAGCAGTACTACAGGGCTTCAAGAGACCCAGTACTTC
TRBJ2-3 | many | TRBD2 | TRBV6-4 | 15 | CASSEVAGSTDTQYF | TGTGCCAGCAGTGAAGTAGCGGGAAGCACAGATACGCAGTATTTT
TRBJ2-7 | many | NA | TRBV11-2 | 18 | CASSSEPPDRLLLGEQYF | TGTGCCAGCAGCTCCGAACCCCCAGACAGGCTTCTACTGGGGGAGCAGTACTTC
TRBJ1-5 | many | NA | TRBV6-2/TRBV6-3 | 13 | CASTEFANQPQHF | TGTGCCAGCACCGAATTTGCGAATCAGCCCCAGCATTTT
TRBJ2-4 | many | NA | TRBV29-1 | 16 | CSVEDIQAGGLSIQYF | TGCAGCGTTGAAGATATCCAAGCAGGGGGGCTGTCCATTCAGTACTTC